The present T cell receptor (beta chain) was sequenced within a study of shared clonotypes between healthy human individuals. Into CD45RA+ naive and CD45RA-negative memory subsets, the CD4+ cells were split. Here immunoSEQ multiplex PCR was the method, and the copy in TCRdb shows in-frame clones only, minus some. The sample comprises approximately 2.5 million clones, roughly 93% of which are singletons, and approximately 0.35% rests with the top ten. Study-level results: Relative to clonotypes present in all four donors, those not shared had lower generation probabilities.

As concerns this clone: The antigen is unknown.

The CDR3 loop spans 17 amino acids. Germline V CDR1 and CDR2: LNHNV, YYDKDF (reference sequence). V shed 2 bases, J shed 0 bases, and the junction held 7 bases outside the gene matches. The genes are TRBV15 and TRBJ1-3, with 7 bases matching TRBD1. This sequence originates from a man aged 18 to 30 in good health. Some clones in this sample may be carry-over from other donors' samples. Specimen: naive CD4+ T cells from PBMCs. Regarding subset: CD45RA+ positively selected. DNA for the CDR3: TGTGCCACCAGCAGATCGGGGGACAGATTCTCTGGAAACACCATATATTTT. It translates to CATSRSGDRFSGNTIYF.